Presented here are 13 T cell receptor beta chains from one specimen sequenced in a study of blood T cell repertoires in COVID-19. Produced via immunoSEQ multiplex PCR; TCRdb's table is partial and in-frame only. The data hold some 130,000 clones, with 84% observed a single time. Sample: peripheral blood. The receptors originated from a woman in her twenties or thirties who had recovered from COVID-19.

The gene calls are TRBV5-4 and TRBJ2-7; 8 positions match TRBD1. Trimming at V came to 4 bases and at J to 3 bases, leaving 6 bases not matched to a gene. From germline, CDR1 is SGHNT and CDR2 YYREEE (reference sequence). CDR3 length: 14 amino acids. For the CDR3, the DNA is TGTGCCAGCAGCAGTCAACAGGGGGTCTACGAGCAGTACTTC. Its protein product is CASSSQQGVYEQYF. Complete variable domain (other parts from reference TRBV5-4 and TRBJ2-7): ETGVTQSPTHLIKTRGQQVTLRCSSQSGHNTVSWYQQALGQGPQFIFQYYREEENGRGNFPPRFSGLQFPNYSSELNVNALELDDSALYLCASSSQQGVYEQYFGPGTRLTVT.

V gene TRBV5-5 combines with J gene TRBJ1-6; TRBD1 matches at 8 bases. V was clipped by 4 bases and J by 7 bases; unmatched bases: 7. The CDR3 has 15 residues. The germline V gene has CDR1 SGHKS and CDR2 YYEKEE (reference sequence). CDR3 region: CASSVQGAGNSPLHF. The CDR3 region has the DNA TGTGCCAGCAGCGTCCAGGGGGCCGGCAATTCACCCCTCCACTTT.

The rearrangement joins TRBV19 to TRBJ1-1; 8 bases align to TRBD1. CDR1 and CDR2 from the germline V gene are LNHDA and SQIVND (reference sequence). The CDR3 sequence is 13 residues long. V gave up 4 bases and J gave up 5 bases; unmatched junction bases: 3. The CDR3 nucleotides read TGTGCCAGTAGTAGAAACAGGGGGACTGAAGCTTTCTTT. Translated, it gives CASSRNRGTEAFF.

CDR3: CSASGTSLNTGELFF. Here the CDR3 DNA reads TGCAGTGCTAGTGGGACTAGCCTGAACACCGGGGAGCTGTTTTTT. This chain uses TRBV20-1 with TRBJ2-2; 9 bases fit TRBD2. Germline CDR1 reads DFQATT; CDR2 reads SNEGSKA (reference sequence). CDR3 length: 15 residues. J was trimmed by 1 base and V by 3 bases; bases with no gene match: 3.

V usage is TRBV5-4 and J usage is TRBJ1-4; 7 bases line up with TRBD1. The V segment lost 1 base and the J segment 8 bases; nucleotides outside the gene matches: 5. The CDR3 extends over 14 amino acids. CDR1 and CDR2 from the germline V gene are SGHNT and YYREEE (reference sequence). The CDR3 is CASSLTGDDEKLFF. The CDR3 DNA follows: TGTGCCAGCAGCTTGACAGGGGATGACGAAAAACTGTTTTTT.

This chain links TRBV27 with TRBJ1-5; possible D gene TRBD1, 6 bases. V was clipped by 3 bases and J by 2 bases, with 14 bases between them. Germline CDR1 MNHEY, CDR2 SMNVEV (reference sequence). The CDR3 spans 16 residues. CDR3 DNA sequence: TGTGCCAGCAGTTTTTCTCGAGGGGGGGGCAATCAGCCCCAGCATTTT. Its protein product is CASSFSRGGGNQPQHF.

This chain uses TRBV7-8 with TRBJ2-5, with D uncertain. The CDR3 is 13 amino acids. Germline values: CDR1 SGHVS, CDR2 FQNEAQ. Deletions cut 5 bases from V and 3 bases from J, with 10 bases between. DNA for the CDR3: TGTGCCAGCAGCCGCGAGGAGAAAGAGACCCAGTACTTC. Translated, it gives CASSREEKETQYF.

Here the CDR3 DNA reads TGTGCCAGCAGTTTAAAGGGACTAGCATCCTACAATGAGCAGTTCTTC. This translates into CASSLKGLASYNEQFF. This chain uses TRBV28 with TRBJ2-1; 9 bases match TRBD2. The CDR3 runs 16 residues. Germline lookup yields CDR1 MDHEN and CDR2 SYDVKM. V shed 2 bases and J 1 base; nucleotides not matched to a gene: 3.

J is TRBJ2-1 and V is TRBV7-9, with 9 bases fitting TRBD2. V shed 3 bases, J shed 5 bases, and the junction held 2 bases outside the gene matches. The CDR3 has 14 amino acids. Germline V gene data show CDR1 as SEHNR and CDR2 as FQNEAQ (reference sequence). The CDR3 region is CASSFLAGNNEQFF. The CDR3 coding sequence is TGTGCCAGCAGCTTCCTAGCGGGGAACAATGAGCAGTTCTTC.

This clone turned up a few times. This chain joins TRBV10-1 and TRBJ1-1; the match to TRBD1 covers 7 bases. The CDR3 contains 13 residues. With 5 bases clipped from V and 1 base from J, the junction kept 1 base outside the gene matches. Germline CDR1 and CDR2: WNHNN and SYGVQD (reference sequence). CDR3: CASSRTGNTEAFF. Written as DNA, the CDR3 is TGCGCCAGCAGTCGGACAGGGAACACTGAAGCTTTCTTT.

V usage is TRBV5-1 and J usage is TRBJ2-3; D perhaps matches TRBD1 (6 bases). CDR3 length: 14 residues. The germline gives CDR1 SGHRS, CDR2 YFSETQ. Trimming took off 0 bases at V and 1 base at J, with 6 bases between the two ends. In nucleotides, the CDR3 is TGCGCCAGCAGCTTGGACAGGGGCACAGATACGCAGTATTTT. It yields the protein CASSLDRGTDTQYF. Full variable domain (remainder filled in from reference TRBV5-1 and TRBJ2-3): KAGVTQTPRYLIKTRGQQVTLSCSPISGHRSVSWYQQTPGQGLQFLFEYFSETQRNKGNFPGRFSGRQFSNSRSEMNVSTLELGDSALYLCASSLDRGTDTQYFGPGTRLTVL.

The chain employs TRBV15 and TRBJ1-2; D remains unclear. Germline values: CDR1 LNHNV, CDR2 YYDKDF (reference sequence). The V end lost 1 base, the J end lost 10 bases, and 16 bases lay between the germline ends. The CDR3 loop spans 14 amino acids. The CDR3 loop is CATSRGTTLETYTF. In DNA, the CDR3 is TGTGCCACCAGCAGAGGAACCACCCTAGAGACCTACACCTTC.

V and J are TRBV12-3 or TRBV12-4 and TRBJ2-1, with TRBD2 matching 9 bases. The CDR3 length is 12 residues. The trim removed 8 bases at V and 9 bases at J, leaving 5 bases unmatched. CDR3 amino acids: CASVGTSSEQFF. The DNA for the CDR3 is TGTGCCAGCGTTGGGACTAGCAGTGAGCAGTTCTTC.